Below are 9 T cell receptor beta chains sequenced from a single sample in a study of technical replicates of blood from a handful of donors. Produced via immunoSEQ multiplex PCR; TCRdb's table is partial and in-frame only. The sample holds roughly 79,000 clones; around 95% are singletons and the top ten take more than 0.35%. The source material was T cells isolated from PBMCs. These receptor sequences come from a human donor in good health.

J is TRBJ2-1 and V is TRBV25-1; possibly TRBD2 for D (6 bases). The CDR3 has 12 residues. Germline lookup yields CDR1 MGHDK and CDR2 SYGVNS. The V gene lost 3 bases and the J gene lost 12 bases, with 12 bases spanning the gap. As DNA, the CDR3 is TGTGCCAGCAGTGAGGGACTCACTGGGCAGTTCTTC. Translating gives CASSEGLTGQFF.

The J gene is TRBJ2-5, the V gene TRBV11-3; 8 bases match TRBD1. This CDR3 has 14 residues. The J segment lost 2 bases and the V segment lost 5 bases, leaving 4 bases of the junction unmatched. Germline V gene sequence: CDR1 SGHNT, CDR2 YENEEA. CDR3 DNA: TGTGCCAGCAGCACAGGGGGGTATCAAGAGACCCAGTACTTC. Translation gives CASSTGGYQETQYF.

The CDR3 protein is CASSIFWDNRKDTIYF. The CDR3 bases are TGTGCCAGTAGTATATTCTGGGACAATAGAAAAGACACCATATATTTT. The J gene is TRBJ1-3, the V gene TRBV19; maybe TRBD1 (6 bases). CDR1 LNHDA and CDR2 SQIVND come from the germline V gene (reference sequence). CDR3 size: 16 residues. The V gene lost 2 bases and the J gene lost 8 bases, with 19 bases spanning the gap.

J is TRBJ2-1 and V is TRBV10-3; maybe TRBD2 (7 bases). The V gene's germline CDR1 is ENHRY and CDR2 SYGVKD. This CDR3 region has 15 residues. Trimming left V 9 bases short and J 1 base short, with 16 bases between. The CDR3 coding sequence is TGTGCCATTACGGGGGGCGGGGGTTCCTACAATGAGCAGTTCTTC. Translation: CAITGGGGSYNEQFF.

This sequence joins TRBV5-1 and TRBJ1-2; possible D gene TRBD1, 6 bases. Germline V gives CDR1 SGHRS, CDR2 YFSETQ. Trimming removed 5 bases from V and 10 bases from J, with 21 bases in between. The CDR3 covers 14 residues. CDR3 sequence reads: CASRLAADRNNYTF. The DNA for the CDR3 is TGCGCCAGCAGACTGGCCGCCGACAGGAACAACTACACCTTC. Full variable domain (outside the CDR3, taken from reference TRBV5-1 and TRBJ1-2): KAGVTQTPRYLIKTRGQQVTLSCSPISGHRSVSWYQQTPGQGLQFLFEYFSETQRNKGNFPGRFSGRQFSNSRSEMNVSTLELGDSALYLCASRLAADRNNYTFGSGTRLTVV.

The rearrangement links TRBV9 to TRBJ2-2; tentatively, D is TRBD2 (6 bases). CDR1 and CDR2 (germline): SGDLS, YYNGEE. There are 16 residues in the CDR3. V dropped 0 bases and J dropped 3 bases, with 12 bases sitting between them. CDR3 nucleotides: TGTGCCAGCAGCGTAGAAGGTAGCGGCTACACCGGGGAGCTGTTTTTT. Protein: CASSVEGSGYTGELFF.

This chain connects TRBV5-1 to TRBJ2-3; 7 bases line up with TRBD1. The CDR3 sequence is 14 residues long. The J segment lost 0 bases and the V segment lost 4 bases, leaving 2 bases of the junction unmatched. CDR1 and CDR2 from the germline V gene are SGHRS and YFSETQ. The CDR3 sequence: CASSPTGSTDTQYF. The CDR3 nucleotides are TGCGCCAGCAGCCCGACAGGGAGCACAGATACGCAGTATTTT.

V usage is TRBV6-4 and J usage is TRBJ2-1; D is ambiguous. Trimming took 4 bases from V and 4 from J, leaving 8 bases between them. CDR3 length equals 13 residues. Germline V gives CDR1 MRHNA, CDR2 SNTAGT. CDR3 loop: CASSVDGYNEQFF. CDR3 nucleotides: TGTGCCAGCAGTGTAGACGGGTACAATGAGCAGTTCTTC.

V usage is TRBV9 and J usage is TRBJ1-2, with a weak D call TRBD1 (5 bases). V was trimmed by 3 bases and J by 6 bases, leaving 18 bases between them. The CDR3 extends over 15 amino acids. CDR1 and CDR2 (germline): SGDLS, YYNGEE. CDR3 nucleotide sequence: TGTGCCAGCAGCGAAGGGGTCCTATCGGAAAATGGCTACACCTTC. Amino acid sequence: CASSEGVLSENGYTF.